This TCR beta chain was profiled in a study of cytomegalovirus exposure and HLA in healthy donors. Study results and caveats: A later analysis reportedly identified an Asian-associated ancestry cluster as carrying fewer N-insertions than the approximately 640-donor mean. Later analysis suggested most CMV-associated TCR beta chains were HLA-restricted. After further analysis at a later stage, roughly 16,000 TCR beta sequences were associated with HLA alleles at 0.05 false discovery rate. Altogether, 150 or so TCR beta chains were recorded as cytomegalovirus-associated.

J was trimmed by 6 bases and V by 5 bases; bases with no gene match: 8. This CDR3 comprises 15 residues. Per the germline V gene, CDR1 is SNHLY and CDR2 is FYNNEI. The PCR had 60 Vbeta and 13 Jbeta primers. Libraries were prepared by immunoSEQ multiplex PCR; TCRdb keeps only in-frame clonotypes and omits some of them. The table has more than 140,000 clones, 75% seen once; the top ten hold around 3.4%. Comments on this clone: The target antigen is unknown.

This TCR came from a man between 40 and 49 years old in good health and CMV-seronegative. Sequences were obtained from PBMCs. The J gene is TRBJ2-1, the V gene TRBV2, with TRBD2 matching 9 bases. CDR3 sequence (DNA): TGTGCCAGCAGTCCCCATAGCGGGGGTCCCAATGAGCAGTTCTTC. Translated: CASSPHSGGPNEQFF.